The 11 T cell receptor beta chains reported below all come from one sample, sequenced in a study of metastatic and nonmetastatic thyroid tumors. Not a single patient had been given any form of treatment at any point before undergoing thyroid surgery. TCRdb called clones again from the PCR reads with MiXCR. The table lists around 22,000 clones, roughly a sixth of them singletons, with 2.5% to 3% in the top ten. Sample: adjacent normal tissue. These receptors originate from a male donor with papillary thyroid cancer or a benign thyroid nodule (not recorded which). Some clones in this sample may be carry-over from other donors' samples.

Judged by abundance, this clone is medium-sized. The chain carries TRBV6-1 and TRBJ1-3; a weak D match, TRBD1 (5 bases). CDR1 is MNHNS, CDR2 SASEGT, per germline. Between the trimmed V and J ends, which lost 6 bases and 0 bases, there was a span of 12 bases. The CDR3 runs 15 residues. The DNA for the CDR3 is TGTGCCAGCAGACAGGAGATCAGCTCTGGAAACACCATATATTTT. Amino acid sequence: CASRQEISSGNTIYF.

The chain employs TRBV27 and TRBJ2-3; the D gene is possibly TRBD2 (5 bases). The CDR3 has 14 amino acids. Germline lookup yields CDR1 MNHEY and CDR2 SMNVEV (reference sequence). V was pared by 9 bases and J by 0 bases, with 13 bases between. The CDR3 DNA follows: TGTGCCAGAAGAGGGCTGATTAGCACAGATACGCAGTATTTT. This encodes CARRGLISTDTQYF.

In its sample, this clone was seen many times. This chain joins TRBV7-9 and TRBJ1-2, with a weak D call TRBD1 (6 bases). CDR3 length equals 15 residues. Germline V gene sequence: CDR1 SEHNR, CDR2 FQNEAQ (reference sequence). V lost 4 bases and J 4 bases, leaving 16 bases between the germline ends. The CDR3 spells CASSSYLGGSYGYTF. In DNA, the CDR3 is TGTGCCAGCAGCTCGTACCTAGGGGGATCCTATGGCTACACCTTC.

In this sample, this clone turned up many times. The chain couples TRBV5-6 to TRBJ2-7; no firm D call. CDR1 is SGHDT, CDR2 YYEEEE, per germline. V lost 0 bases, J lost 7 bases, and 8 bases lay in between. The CDR3 spans 12 residues. The chain's CDR3 is CASSLVGREQYF. CDR3 DNA: TGTGCCAGCAGCTTGGTTGGCCGGGAGCAGTACTTC.

This clone came up many times. The junction departs from germline at one end; a sequencing error may be responsible. The chain uses TRBV24-1 and TRBJ2-4, with 12 positions matching TRBD2. CDR3 size: 12 residues. CDR1 is KGHDR, CDR2 SFDVKD, per germline. DNA for the CDR3: TGTGCCACCAGTAAAGGACTAGCGGGGTTTGTCTTC. Its translation is CATSKGLAGFVF.

This clone was seen many times. The chain joins TRBV18 to TRBJ2-5; 9 bases agree with TRBD1. The CDR3 is 16 amino acids. J lost 4 bases, V lost 3 bases, and 9 bases had no gene match. Germline-derived CDR1 and CDR2 are KGHSH and LQKENI. The CDR3 sequence: CASSPQGQGISETQYF. For the CDR3, the DNA is TGTGCCAGCTCACCCCAAGGACAGGGGATTTCAGAGACCCAGTACTTC.

Comment on this clone: The CDR3 end shows no conserved phenylalanine or tryptophan, and so a read error is likely. This chain links TRBV2 with TRBJ1-5; D is ambiguous. Germline CDR1 reads SNHLY; CDR2 reads FYNNEI. This CDR3 is 14 amino acids long. CDR3 in amino acids: CDSSEEGINQPQHS. The DNA for the CDR3 is TGTGACAGCAGTGAGGAGGGTATCAATCAGCCCCAGCATTCT.

V usage is TRBV13 and J usage is TRBJ2-2; no clear D. V was shortened by 5 bases and J by 6 bases, with 10 bases between the two germline ends. This CDR3 is built from 13 residues. CDR1 PRHDT and CDR2 FYEKMQ come from the germline V gene (reference sequence). The CDR3 protein is CASSLGRAGELFF. CDR3 coding DNA: TGTGCCAGCAGCCTTGGAAGGGCCGGGGAGCTGTTTTTT.

As regards this clone: The junction and the germline gene differ at one end; a read error may be behind it. The chain couples TRBV13 to TRBJ2-1; D is perhaps TRBD1 (5 bases). Looked up from germline, CDR1 is PRHDT and CDR2 is FYEKMQ (reference sequence). The CDR3 covers 13 residues. CDR3 protein: CASSSVGYNEQVF. CDR3 sequence (DNA): TGTGCCAGCAGCTCTGTCGGCTACAATGAACAGGTCTTC.

This clone has at least ten counts. The chain's CDR3 is CASSVGSAVTTNSPLHF. CDR3 coding DNA: TGTGCCAGCAGCGTGGGTTCGGCAGTGACAACAAATTCACCCCTCCACTTT. The chain has TRBV9 and TRBJ1-6; D remains ambiguous. Germline V CDR1 and CDR2: SGDLS, YYNGEE. The ends were cut back, 2 bases at V and 7 bases at J, with 19 bases in the middle. CDR3 length: 17 amino acids.

This clone came up a few times. The V call is TRBV6-4, the J call TRBJ2-7, with TRBD2 as a possible D gene (6 bases). There are 14 residues in the CDR3. Germline CDR1 is MRHNA and CDR2 is SNTAGT. The CDR3 coding sequence is TGTGCCAGCATTGACTCAGGGCGGGATTACGAGCAGTACGTC. Protein sequence: CASIDSGRDYEQYV.